The 14 T cell receptor beta chains below were found in one sample sequenced in a study of blood T cell repertoires in COVID-19. The assay was immunoSEQ multiplex PCR, and TCRdb's table has in-frame clones only and misses some. The sample includes approximately 200,000 clones, roughly four fifths seen only once; the top ten take roughly 7%. Sequencing input: peripheral blood. The source is a woman aged 45-65 years with acute or convalescent COVID-19.

This clone has a single count. The V call is TRBV3-1 (or the pseudogene TRBV3-2), the J call TRBJ1-2, with TRBD1 as a possible D gene (5 bases). The CDR3 extends over 13 amino acids. The V gene's germline CDR1 is LGHDT and CDR2 YNNKEL (reference sequence). V was trimmed by 4 bases and J by 2 bases, leaving 8 bases between them. Here the CDR3 DNA reads TGTGCCAGCAGCCCCCAGGGAAACTATGGCTACACCTTC. As protein: CASSPQGNYGYTF.

The chain is built from TRBV12-3 or TRBV12-4 and TRBJ1-1; D is unresolved. V dropped 3 bases and J dropped 7 bases, with 12 bases sitting between them. The CDR3 covers 13 residues. CDR3 coding DNA: TGTGCCAGCAGTTTCCGGGGTGGCGGTGAAGCTTTCTTT. Amino acids: CASSFRGGGEAFF.

This rearrangement joins TRBV7-2 to TRBJ2-1; 8 nucleotides agree with TRBD2. This CDR3 has 13 residues. Germline lookup yields CDR1 SGHTA and CDR2 FQGNSA. The J segment lost 6 bases and the V segment lost 5 bases, leaving 3 bases of the junction unmatched. The CDR3 DNA is TGTGCCAGCAGCGCGAGCGGGGGCAATGAGCAGTTCTTC. Translated: CASSASGGNEQFF.

The CDR3: CASRLGGERVEQFF. The CDR3 bases are TGTGCCAGCAGACTCGGGGGGGAACGCGTTGAGCAGTTCTTC. The V call is TRBV4-2, the J call TRBJ2-1; TRBD2 agrees at 8 bases. CDR3 length equals 14 residues. Germline CDR1 and CDR2: LGHNA and YNFKEQ. V lost 6 bases and J lost 9; bases outside the gene matches: 10.

The genes are TRBV19 and TRBJ2-6; D is perhaps TRBD2 (5 bases). Looked up from germline, CDR1 is LNHDA and CDR2 is SQIVND (reference sequence). The CDR3 loop spans 14 amino acids. V shed 5 bases and J shed 8 bases, with 13 bases lying between them. In nucleotides, the CDR3 is TGTGCCAGTAGTCCCCGGGGAAGAACCAACGTCCTGACTTTC. It encodes CASSPRGRTNVLTF.

This clone was recorded once. DNA for the CDR3: TGCGCCAGCAGCCCCACAGGGGTGGGAGATACGCAGTATTTT. Its protein product is CASSPTGVGDTQYF. The rearrangement links TRBV5-1 to TRBJ2-3; 7 bases line up with TRBD1. The CDR3 spans 14 residues. CDR1 SGHRS and CDR2 YFSETQ come from the germline V gene. The ends lost 4 bases at V and 5 bases at J; junction bases unmatched: 7.

This chain uses TRBV5-6 with TRBJ1-2, with 10 nucleotides matching TRBD1. J lost 5 bases, V lost 3 bases, and 1 base had no gene match. The germline V gene encodes CDR1 SGHDT and CDR2 YYEEEE. The CDR3 has 13 amino acids. CDR3 in amino acids: CASSWDRGYGYTF. In DNA form, the CDR3 reads TGTGCCAGCAGCTGGGACAGGGGATATGGCTACACCTTC. Full variable domain (outside the CDR3, taken from reference TRBV5-6 and TRBJ1-2): DAGVTQSPTHLIKTRGQQVTLRCSPKSGHDTVSWYQQALGQGPQFIFQYYEEEERQRGNFPDRFSGHQFPNYSSELNVNALLLGDSALYLCASSWDRGYGYTFGSGTRLTVV.

This chain links TRBV11-2 with TRBJ2-2, with 9 nucleotides matching TRBD1. In germline, CDR1 is SGHAT, CDR2 FQNNGV. The CDR3 loop spans 16 amino acids. With V trimmed by 7 bases and J by 6 bases, 12 bases remained unmatched. CDR3 coding DNA: TGTGCCAGCACCGATAGGACAGGGGCGGGCTCCGGGGAGCTGTTTTTT. This gives the protein CASTDRTGAGSGELFF.

This rearrangement joins TRBV6-2 or TRBV6-3 to TRBJ1-5, with a tentative D call TRBD1 (6 bases). Trimming shortened V by 5 bases and J by 6 bases, and 11 bases separated the two germline ends. CDR1 and CDR2 (germline): MNHEY, SVGEGT. CDR3 length equals 13 residues. CDR3 in DNA: TGTGCCAGCAGTCCCCAGGGGAGTCAGCCCCAGCATTTT. This encodes CASSPQGSQPQHF.

The chain combines TRBV4-1 with TRBJ1-2; D is perhaps TRBD1 (6 bases). Trimming stripped 1 base from V and 8 bases from J, with 14 bases between. CDR1 and CDR2 (germline): MGHRA, YSYEKL. This CDR3 is built from 14 residues. The CDR3 bases are TGCGCCAGCAGCCAAGTTTCAGGGGTGGGCGGCTACACCTTC. This codes for CASSQVSGVGGYTF.

The gene calls are TRBV6-2 or TRBV6-3 and TRBJ1-1, with a tentative D call TRBD1 (5 bases). V was trimmed by 2 bases and J by 1 base, leaving 8 bases between them. Germline assignment: CDR1 MNHEY and CDR2 SVGEGT. The CDR3 runs to 14 residues. The CDR3, as DNA: TGTGCCAGCAGTTACCCGACAGCGAACACTGAAGCTTTCTTT. Encoded protein: CASSYPTANTEAFF.

The V gene is TRBV19, the J gene TRBJ1-5; 8 bases are shared with TRBD1. Trimming removed 2 bases from V and 6 bases from J; junction bases left unmatched: 6. This CDR3 contains 15 residues. CDR1 and CDR2 from the germline V gene are LNHDA and SQIVND (reference sequence). For the CDR3, the DNA is TGTGCCAGTAGTATACGGCAGGGGGCCTTTCAGCCCCAGCATTTT. This codes for CASSIRQGAFQPQHF.

The J gene is TRBJ2-5, the V gene TRBV4-1, with TRBD2 matching 9 bases. Germline lookup yields CDR1 MGHRA and CDR2 YSYEKL. The CDR3 length is 15 residues. J gave up 4 bases and V 3 bases, and 6 bases lay outside the gene matches. CDR3 bases: TGCGCCAGCAGCCAGACAATAGCGGGAGCAGAGACCCAGTACTTC. Protein sequence: CASSQTIAGAETQYF.

This rearrangement joins TRBV19 to TRBJ2-2; 8 nucleotides line up with TRBD1. The germline gives CDR1 LNHDA, CDR2 SQIVND (reference sequence). J was trimmed by 2 bases and V by 3 bases; bases with no gene match: 5. This CDR3 is built from 16 residues. The CDR3 spells CASSIRGRGNTGELFF. CDR3 sequence (DNA): TGTGCCAGTAGTATCAGGGGGCGAGGTAACACCGGGGAGCTGTTTTTT.